The text below deals with one TCR beta chain. Per germline, CDR1 SGHRS and CDR2 YFSETQ. This CDR3 is 12 amino acids long. The V and J ends lost 1 base and 5 bases respectively, with 6 bases between them. This entry comes from a study of OX40 agonist ivuxolimab in advanced cancers. Whole-study context: Dose-escalation patients had hepatocellular carcinoma, melanoma, renal cell or head and neck cancer.

Assay: immunoSEQ multiplex PCR; the TCRdb copy retains only in-frame clones and omits some. The sample gives roughly 50,000 clones, about 81% of which show up once; more than 5.5% is in the top ten. The starting material was CD4+ or CD8+ T cells sorted from blood, obtained in a trial of the OX40 agonist ivuxolimab. J is TRBJ1-2 and V is TRBV5-1; no clear D. The source of this sequence is an adult with an advanced solid tumor such as melanoma, head and neck, liver or kidney cancer. CDR3 bases: TGCGCCAGCAGCTTGTGGAGGTATGGCTACACCTTC. This encodes CASSLWRYGYTF.